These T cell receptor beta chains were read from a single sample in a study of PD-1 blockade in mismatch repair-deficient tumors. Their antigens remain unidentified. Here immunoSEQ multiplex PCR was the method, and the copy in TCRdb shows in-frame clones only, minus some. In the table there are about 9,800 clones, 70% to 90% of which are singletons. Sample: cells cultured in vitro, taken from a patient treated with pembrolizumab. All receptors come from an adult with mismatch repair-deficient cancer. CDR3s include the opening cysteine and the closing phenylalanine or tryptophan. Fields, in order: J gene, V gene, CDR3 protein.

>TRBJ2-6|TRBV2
CASSERRTGANVLTF
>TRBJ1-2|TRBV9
CASSVDRNYGYTF
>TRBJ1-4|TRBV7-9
CASISGTGAQGEKLFF
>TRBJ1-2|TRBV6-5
CASSPTGGASYGYTF
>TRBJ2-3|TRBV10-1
CASSPAPDSAQYF
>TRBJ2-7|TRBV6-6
CASGGQEGAYEQYF
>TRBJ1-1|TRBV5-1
CASSLQSAPNTEAFF
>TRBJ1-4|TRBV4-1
CASSQGDGNEKLFF
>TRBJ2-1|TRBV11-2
CASSPWTGESYNEQFF
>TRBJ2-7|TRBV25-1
CASSRGTDEQYF
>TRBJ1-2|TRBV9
CASSVGGGSNYGYTF
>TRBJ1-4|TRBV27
CASSMDSATNEKLFF
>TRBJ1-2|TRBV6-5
CASSYSAGGYTF
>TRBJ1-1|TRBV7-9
CASSPYLGAESGEAFF
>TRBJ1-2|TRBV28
CASSRHGGGYTF
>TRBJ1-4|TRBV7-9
CASSLKPGQKREKLFF
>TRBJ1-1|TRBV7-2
CASSFTGLGNTEAFF
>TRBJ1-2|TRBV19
CASSILGQVRAHGYTF
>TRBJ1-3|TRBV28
CASSSLLTVNSGNTIYF
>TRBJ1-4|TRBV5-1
CASSFSGTGEEKLFF
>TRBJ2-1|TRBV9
CASSVTVPGLAASSYNEQFF
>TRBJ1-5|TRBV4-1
CASSPPGNQPQHF
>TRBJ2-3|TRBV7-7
CASSLILGSDTQYF
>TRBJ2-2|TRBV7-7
CASSSTRAGELFF
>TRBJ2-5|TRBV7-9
CASSLNRTLAGGQETQYF
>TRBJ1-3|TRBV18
CASSPPGGIQNTIYF
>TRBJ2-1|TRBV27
CASSLTSGPWDEQFF
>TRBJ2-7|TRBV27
CASSSGSSYEQYF
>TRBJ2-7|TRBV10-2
CASSAWESYEQYF
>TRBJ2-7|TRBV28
CASSSGDRSQYF